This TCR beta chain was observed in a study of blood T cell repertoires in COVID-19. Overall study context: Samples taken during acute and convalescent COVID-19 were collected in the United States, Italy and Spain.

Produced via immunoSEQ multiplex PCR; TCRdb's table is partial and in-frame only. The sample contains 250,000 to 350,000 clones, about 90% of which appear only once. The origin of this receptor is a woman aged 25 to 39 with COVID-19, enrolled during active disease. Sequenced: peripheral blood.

CDR3 region: CASSYRGTQYF. The CDR3 DNA is TGTGCCAGCAGTTACCGGGGTACGCAGTATTTT. The chain couples TRBV6-5 to TRBJ2-3; perhaps TRBD2 as D (5 bases). V dropped 2 bases and J dropped 8 bases, with 5 bases sitting between them. The germline V gene encodes CDR1 MNHEY and CDR2 SVGAGI. The CDR3 has 11 residues.